This T cell receptor beta chain was sequenced during a study of T cells expressing NK-cell markers. At the level of the study: Sorted CD3+CD56+NKG2C+, CD3+CD56+NKG2C- and CD3+CD56-NKG2C+ T cells supplied TCR beta repertoires. Seven HCMV-seropositive donors and one seronegative donor made up the eight sequenced donors. Whole-study results and caveats: HCMV specificity of the expanded NKG2C+ T cell clones stayed unclear. Once again these clonotypes came out on top in the CD3+CD56-NKG2C+ fraction of four donors.

Germline-derived CDR1 and CDR2 are SGHTA and FQGNSA. The length of the CDR3 is 16 residues. Reanalyzing the 5' RACE reads, TCRdb keeps one entry per CDR3 protein, without DNA. Its table records some 340,000 distinct CDR3 sequences. Concerning this clonotype itself: No antigen is known for it.

Material: blood T cells: a sorted CD56 or NKG2C T cell subset, CD4+ or CD8+ T cells, or bulk PBMC T cells (not recorded which). The clonotype comes from a man aged 18-70 years in good health. This rearrangement joins TRBV7-2 to TRBJ2-7; as DNA is missing, the TRBD1 call by TCRdb cannot be tested. CDR3 residues: CASSWRGEQGFWEQYF.